The clone carrying this T cell receptor (beta chain) was seen more than once but under ten times. Only in-frame clones appear in the TCRdb table, and some are missing; sequencing was by immunoSEQ multiplex PCR. The sample includes 90,000 to 130,000 clones, about three quarters of them seen just once. This sample is part of a study of blood T cell repertoires in COVID-19. Study at large: Sources were T cells, B-cell-depleted T cells, or PBMCs; the material itself was cDNA or gDNA.

CDR3 length: 14 residues. Germline V CDR1 and CDR2: KGHSH, LQKENI. Trimming pared 3 bases from V and 6 bases from J, leaving 14 bases between. This TCR derives from a woman older than 75 with active or convalescent COVID-19. The J gene is TRBJ1-2, the V gene TRBV18; D is perhaps TRBD1 (5 bases). Sequences were obtained from peripheral blood. The CDR3 loop is CASSPNPGPHGYTF. The CDR3 DNA reads as TGTGCCAGCTCACCGAATCCAGGGCCTCATGGCTACACCTTC.